The 31 T cell receptor beta chains presented below share a single source sample, sequenced in a study of blood T cell repertoires in COVID-19. The assay was immunoSEQ multiplex PCR, and TCRdb's table has in-frame clones only and misses some. The sample has some 69,000 clones; roughly 79% are singletons. Sequencing used peripheral blood. The receptors come from a woman in her 70s with acute or convalescent COVID-19.

This clone was recorded only once. This chain joins TRBV7-9 and TRBJ1-2; 10 bases are shared with TRBD1. The CDR3 runs to 15 residues. The V gene end was trimmed by 5 bases and the J gene end by 6 bases; junction bases not matched to a gene: 9. Germline V lookup: CDR1 SEHNR, CDR2 FQNEAQ (reference sequence). CDR3 nucleotide sequence: TGTGCCAGCAGCCTCTCAGGCGGGACAGGGGATGGCTACACCTTC. Its translation is CASSLSGGTGDGYTF. The complete variable domain, with remaining parts taken from reference TRBV7-9 and TRBJ1-2, reads DTGVSQNPRHKITKRGQNVTFRCDPISEHNRLYWYRQTLGQGPEFLTYFQNEAQLEKSRLLSDRFSAERPKGSFSTLEIQRTEQGDSAMYLCASSLSGGTGDGYTFGSGTRLTVV.

The chain links TRBV27 to TRBJ1-1; weak D call: TRBD1 (5 bases). This CDR3 has 20 residues. The germline V gene has CDR1 MNHEY and CDR2 SMNVEV (reference sequence). V lost 8 bases and J 0 bases, leaving 31 bases between the germline ends. CDR3 nucleotides: TGTGCCAGCGCATTGTCGGAGGGGCAGGGACCTGACATAATGAACACTGAAGCTTTCTTT. This translates into CASALSEGQGPDIMNTEAFF.

The genes are TRBV19 and TRBJ2-3, with 7 bases matching TRBD2. Germline V gene lookup returns CDR1 LNHDA and CDR2 SQIVND (reference sequence). V shed 1 base, J shed 6 bases, and the junction held 13 bases outside the gene matches. CDR3 size: 17 residues. This chain's CDR3 is CASSIVGKLAELDTQYF. The DNA for the CDR3 is TGTGCCAGTAGTATAGTGGGTAAGCTAGCGGAGCTTGATACGCAGTATTTT.

The chain uses TRBV29-1 and TRBJ1-1; TRBD1 is a possible D gene (5 bases). The V end was cut by 2 bases, the J end by 3 bases, with 13 bases between. There are 14 residues in the CDR3. In germline, CDR1 is SQVTM, CDR2 ANQGSEA. CDR3 in amino acids: CSVERKSGDTEAFF. The DNA for the CDR3 is TGCAGCGTTGAAAGGAAATCGGGGGACACTGAAGCTTTCTTT.

The genes are TRBV28 and TRBJ1-4, with D maybe TRBD1 (5 bases). The CDR3 is 14 amino acids. Germline values: CDR1 MDHEN, CDR2 SYDVKM. Deletions cut 6 bases from V and 7 bases from J, with 15 bases between. The CDR3 nucleotides read TGTGCCAGCAGCCTGGACAACCGGAGTGAAAAACTGTTTTTT. Encoded protein: CASSLDNRSEKLFF. The variable domain in full, completed from reference TRBV28 and TRBJ1-4, reads DVKVTQSSRYLVKRTGEKVFLECVQDMDHENMFWYRQDPGLGLRLIYFSYDVKMKEKGDIPEGYSVSREKKERFSLILESASTNQTSMYLCASSLDNRSEKLFFGSGTQLSVL.

The chain combines TRBV12-3 or TRBV12-4 with TRBJ1-4; D gene uncertain. The ends were cut back, 5 bases at V and 0 bases at J, with 4 bases in the middle. The CDR3 is made up of 13 amino acids. This chain's CDR3 is CASSRTTNEKLFF. DNA for the CDR3: TGTGCCAGCAGTCGTACAACTAATGAAAAACTGTTTTTT.

This rearrangement joins TRBV7-2 to TRBJ2-2; D possibly corresponds to TRBD1 (5 bases). The V and J ends lost 3 bases and 3 bases respectively, with 11 bases between them. This CDR3 is 15 amino acids long. Germline CDR1 is SGHTA and CDR2 is FQGNSA. Written as DNA, the CDR3 is TGTGCCAGCAGCTTTAAGGGCAGGGACACCGGGGAGCTGTTTTTT. Translated, it gives CASSFKGRDTGELFF.

The rearrangement joins TRBV3-1 (or the pseudogene TRBV3-2) to TRBJ1-4, with D possibly being TRBD1 (6 bases). The CDR3 is 15 amino acids. Between the trimmed V and J ends, which lost 6 bases and 4 bases, there was a span of 15 bases. Looked up from germline, CDR1 is LGHDT and CDR2 is YNNKEL (reference sequence). The CDR3 DNA follows: TGTGCCAGCAGTCAACGCGCAGGGGTTAATGAAAAACTGTTTTTT. Its protein product is CASSQRAGVNEKLFF.

The chain joins TRBV4-1 to TRBJ2-5; 16 bases agree with TRBD2. The CDR3 sequence is 18 residues long. Losses at the gene ends were 3 bases for V and 5 bases for J; bases not matched to a gene: 9. Germline CDR1 MGHRA, CDR2 YSYEKL. The CDR3 loop reads CASSHGTSGRAGGETQYF. DNA for the CDR3: TGCGCCAGCAGCCATGGGACTAGCGGGAGGGCCGGGGGTGAGACCCAGTACTTC.

The rearrangement uses TRBV28 and TRBJ2-3; the match to TRBD2 covers 8 bases. Germline CDR1 is MDHEN and CDR2 is SYDVKM. J gave up 9 bases and V 2 bases, and 10 bases lay outside the gene matches. The CDR3 contains 15 residues. CDR3: CASSLPGGSKDTQYF. In DNA, the CDR3 is TGTGCCAGCAGTTTACCGGGGGGGTCCAAGGACACGCAGTATTTT.

This clone was seen more than once but under ten times. This chain joins TRBV28 and TRBJ2-1; tentative D call: TRBD1 (8 bases). Trimming cost V 5 bases and J 4 bases, with 15 bases left between them. There are 15 residues in the CDR3. Germline CDR1 reads MDHEN; CDR2 reads SYDVKM. CDR3 sequence reads: CASSLTGGGYNEQFF. For the CDR3, the DNA is TGTGCCAGCAGTCTCACAGGGGGGGGTTACAATGAGCAGTTCTTC.

The rearrangement links TRBV7-8 to TRBJ2-1; 15 bases align to TRBD2. Germline assignment: CDR1 SGHVS and CDR2 FQNEAQ. V was pared by 5 bases and J by 4 bases, with 6 bases of the junction left unmatched. The CDR3 contains 17 residues. As DNA, the CDR3 is TGTGCCAGCAGCATTCGGACTAGCGGGAGGGAATACAATGAGCAGTTCTTC. Translating it yields CASSIRTSGREYNEQFF. Based on the CDR3 plus reference TRBV7-8 and TRBJ2-1, the full variable domain is GAGVSQSPRYKVAKRGQDVALRCDPISGHVSLFWYQQALGQGPEFLTYFQNEAQLDKSGLPSDRFFAERPEGSVSTLKIQRTQQEDSAVYLCASSIRTSGREYNEQFFGPGTRLTVL.

This chain connects TRBV24-1 to TRBJ1-2; the match to TRBD1 covers 8 bases. The length of the CDR3 is 15 residues. Germline trimming cut 1 base from V and 7 bases from J; bases unmatched to any gene: 7. Germline V gene sequence: CDR1 KGHDR, CDR2 SFDVKD. This chain's CDR3 is CATSDFQTGVSGYTF. In DNA, the CDR3 is TGTGCCACCAGTGATTTTCAGACAGGGGTGAGTGGCTACACCTTC.

The gene calls are TRBV29-1 and TRBJ1-2, with TRBD1 identical over 10 bases. Germline CDR1 and CDR2: SQVTM and ANQGSEA. The CDR3 runs 13 residues. J gave up 4 bases and V 6 bases, and 5 bases lay outside the gene matches. CDR3 bases: TGCAGCGTCGCGGGACAGGGGTCCTATGGCTACACCTTC. This translates into CSVAGQGSYGYTF.

The gene calls are TRBV7-6 and TRBJ1-1; D unclear. The CDR3 runs 13 residues. The germline CDR1 and CDR2 sequences are SGHVS and FNYEAQ. Trimming removed 5 bases at V and 7 bases at J, with 14 bases between. The CDR3 spells CASSPGKYFEAFF. The CDR3 DNA sequence: TGTGCCAGCAGCCCCGGGAAATATTTTGAAGCTTTCTTT.

V usage is TRBV11-2 and J usage is TRBJ2-3; 10 bases fit TRBD2. Germline V gene data show CDR1 as SGHAT and CDR2 as FQNNGV. After removal of 0 bases from V and 0 bases from J, the junction contained 9 bases not matched to a gene. The length of the CDR3 is 19 residues. Written as DNA, the CDR3 is TGTGCCAGCAGCTTAGATGGTCTAGCGGGAGCCTCTAGCACAGATACGCAGTATTTT. Its translation is CASSLDGLAGASSTDTQYF.

The chain joins TRBV19 to TRBJ2-6; a possible D gene is TRBD2 (7 bases). The germline V gene encodes CDR1 LNHDA and CDR2 SQIVND (reference sequence). Trimming pared 4 bases from V and 0 bases from J, leaving 10 bases between. The CDR3 covers 16 residues. This chain's CDR3 is CASSRGGGSGANVLTF. DNA for the CDR3: TGTGCCAGTAGTAGGGGGGGCGGCTCTGGGGCCAACGTCCTGACTTTC. Complete variable domain (other parts from reference TRBV19 and TRBJ2-6): DGGITQSPKYLFRKEGQNVTLSCEQNLNHDAMYWYRQDPGQGLRLIYYSQIVNDFQKGDIAEGYSVSREKKESFPLTVTSAQKNPTAFYLCASSRGGGSGANVLTFGAGSRLTVL.

This CDR3 reads CASSPSRGSYEQYF. In nucleotides, the CDR3 is TGTGCCAGCAGCCCCTCCCGCGGCTCCTACGAGCAGTACTTC. The chain carries TRBV7-7 and TRBJ2-7, with no clear D. Trimming removed 5 bases at V and 0 bases at J, with 11 bases between. CDR1 SSHAT and CDR2 FNYEAQ come from the germline V gene (reference sequence). The CDR3 extends over 14 amino acids.

This clone has more than one count but fewer than ten. For the CDR3, the DNA is TGTGCCAGCAGCTCCCAGGGCAGGGGTCTTGGCTACACCTTC. This encodes CASSSQGRGLGYTF. The genes are TRBV7-9 and TRBJ1-2; TRBD1 is a possible D gene (6 bases). CDR1 is SEHNR, CDR2 FQNEAQ, per germline (reference sequence). V shed 4 bases and J shed 7 bases, with 16 bases lying between them. This CDR3 comprises 14 residues.

The chain links TRBV9 to TRBJ2-3, with TRBD2 identical over 13 bases. V shed 3 bases and J 6 bases; nucleotides not matched to a gene: 4. Germline V gene data show CDR1 as SGDLS and CDR2 as YYNGEE. The CDR3 is made up of 15 amino acids. This chain's CDR3 is CASSGSGLAGDTQYF. The CDR3 coding sequence is TGTGCCAGCAGCGGATCGGGACTAGCGGGGGATACGCAGTATTTT.

Note on this clone: At one end, the junction sequence differs from germline, possibly due to a read error. The chain carries TRBV7-7 and TRBJ2-1; 8 bases match TRBD2. Germline values: CDR1 SSHAT, CDR2 FNYEAQ (reference sequence). The CDR3 runs to 15 residues. CDR3 coding DNA: TGTGCTAGCAGCCCCGGGACTAGTCGCAGCGATGAGCAGTTCTTC. Its translation: CASSPGTSRSDEQFF.

The chain joins TRBV7-9 to TRBJ2-1; TRBD2 aligns across 11 bases. The germline gives CDR1 SEHNR, CDR2 FQNEAQ (reference sequence). V lost 3 bases to trimming and J lost 13 bases; unmatched junction nucleotides: 5. The CDR3 runs to 13 residues. CDR3 amino acids: CASSLGLAEHQFF. As DNA, the CDR3 is TGTGCCAGCAGCTTGGGACTAGCGGAGCACCAGTTCTTC.

V gene TRBV5-1 combines with J gene TRBJ1-2, with unresolved D. Germline values: CDR1 SGHRS, CDR2 YFSETQ. CDR3 length equals 15 residues. Trimming cost V 1 base and J 2 bases, with 12 bases left between them. The CDR3 loop reads CASSLSTGVNYGYTF. CDR3 nucleotide sequence: TGCGCCAGCAGCTTGAGCACGGGAGTAAACTATGGCTACACCTTC.

The rearrangement joins TRBV7-9 to TRBJ2-6; D call uncertain. CDR1 is SEHNR and CDR2 is FQNEAQ in the germline V gene (reference sequence). The CDR3 loop spans 15 amino acids. V was trimmed by 5 bases and J by 4 bases, leaving 12 bases between them. Written as DNA, the CDR3 is TGTGCCAGCAGCCTCCTCCCTAGAGGGGCCAACGTCCTGACTTTC. Protein product: CASSLLPRGANVLTF. Variable domain in full (rest from reference TRBV7-9 and TRBJ2-6): DTGVSQNPRHKITKRGQNVTFRCDPISEHNRLYWYRQTLGQGPEFLTYFQNEAQLEKSRLLSDRFSAERPKGSFSTLEIQRTEQGDSAMYLCASSLLPRGANVLTFGAGSRLTVL.

The chain joins TRBV2 to TRBJ2-1; TRBD2 matches at 8 bases. Trimming took 8 bases from V and 1 from J; bases not matched to a gene: 4. The CDR3 contains 14 residues. The germline gives CDR1 SNHLY, CDR2 FYNNEI. The CDR3 nucleotides read TGTGCCAGCGTTACTAGCGGATCCTACAATGAGCAGTTCTTC. It yields the protein CASVTSGSYNEQFF. The entire variable domain, with the rest obtained from reference TRBV2 and TRBJ2-1, is as follows: EPEVTQTPSHQVTQMGQEVILRCVPISNHLYFYWYRQILGQKVEFLVSFYNNEISEKSEIFDDQFSVERPDGSNFTLKIRSTKLEDSAMYFCASVTSGSYNEQFFGPGTRLTVL.

This chain links TRBV12-3 or TRBV12-4 with TRBJ2-3; perhaps TRBD1 as D (6 bases). The CDR3 covers 13 residues. Between the trimmed V and J ends, which lost 6 bases and 14 bases, there was a span of 21 bases. In nucleotides, the CDR3 is TGTGCCAGCAGCCACCATGGACATCTACAGGGGTATTTT. Translated, it gives CASSHHGHLQGYF.

V gene TRBV27 combines with J gene TRBJ1-1; 7 bases align to TRBD1. J gave up 10 bases and V 5 bases, and 19 bases lay outside the gene matches. The germline V gene has CDR1 MNHEY and CDR2 SMNVEV (reference sequence). The CDR3 is 16 amino acids. In DNA, the CDR3 is TGTGCCAGCAGTCCGTTCCAACAGGGGAAGAGGGCTGGAGCTTTCTTT. Amino acid sequence: CASSPFQQGKRAGAFF.

The V and J genes are TRBV28 and TRBJ1-5, with TRBD1 matching 7 bases. V lost 6 bases and J lost 7; bases outside the gene matches: 9. The germline V gene has CDR1 MDHEN and CDR2 SYDVKM. CDR3 size: 14 residues. The DNA for the CDR3 is TGTGCCAGCAGCCGAGCCCAGGGGGGACAGCCCCAGCATTTT. Protein: CASSRAQGGQPQHF. Based on the CDR3 plus reference TRBV28 and TRBJ1-5, the full variable domain is DVKVTQSSRYLVKRTGEKVFLECVQDMDHENMFWYRQDPGLGLRLIYFSYDVKMKEKGDIPEGYSVSREKKERFSLILESASTNQTSMYLCASSRAQGGQPQHFGDGTRLSIL.

The genes are TRBV28 and TRBJ1-5; tentative D call: TRBD1 (5 bases). The CDR3 sequence is 15 residues long. V was shortened by 4 bases and J by 6 bases, with 16 bases between the two germline ends. The V gene's germline CDR1 is MDHEN and CDR2 SYDVKM. The CDR3 region has the DNA TGTGCCAGCAGTTCGCTGCAGGGCTCTTCTCAGCCCCAGCATTTT. Translating it yields CASSSLQGSSQPQHF.

The rearrangement links TRBV19 to TRBJ1-2, with 9 bases that match TRBD1. Germline V gene sequence: CDR1 LNHDA, CDR2 SQIVND (reference sequence). This CDR3 spans 16 amino acids. Losses at the gene ends were 3 bases for V and 4 bases for J; bases not matched to a gene: 9. CDR3 nucleotides: TGTGCCAGTAGTATTGGGGACAGGGTCGCGAGCTATGGCTACACCTTC. Its protein product is CASSIGDRVASYGYTF.

J is TRBJ1-6 and V is TRBV27; D is ambiguous. V lost 9 bases and J lost 8, with 11 bases in between. The germline CDR1 and CDR2 sequences are MNHEY and SMNVEV (reference sequence). The CDR3 sequence is 12 residues long. This CDR3 is CASGRLDSPLHF. For the CDR3, the DNA is TGTGCCAGTGGCAGGTTAGATTCACCCCTCCACTTT.